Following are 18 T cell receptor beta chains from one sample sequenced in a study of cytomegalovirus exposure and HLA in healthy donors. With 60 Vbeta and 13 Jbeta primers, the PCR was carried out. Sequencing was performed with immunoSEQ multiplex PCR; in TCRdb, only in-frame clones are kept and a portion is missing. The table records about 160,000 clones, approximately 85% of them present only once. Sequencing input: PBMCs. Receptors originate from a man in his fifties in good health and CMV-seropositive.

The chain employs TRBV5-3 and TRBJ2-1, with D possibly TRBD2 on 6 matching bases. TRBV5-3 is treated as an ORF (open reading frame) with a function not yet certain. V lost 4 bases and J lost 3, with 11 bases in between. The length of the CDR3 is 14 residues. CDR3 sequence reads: CARSLRDFYNEQFF. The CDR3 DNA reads TGTGCCAGAAGCCTTCGGGACTTCTACAATGAGCAGTTCTTC.

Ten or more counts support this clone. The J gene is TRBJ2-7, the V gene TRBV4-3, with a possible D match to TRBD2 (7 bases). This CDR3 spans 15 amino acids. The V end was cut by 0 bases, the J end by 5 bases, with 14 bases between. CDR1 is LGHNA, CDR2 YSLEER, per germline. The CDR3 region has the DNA TGCGCCAGCAGCCAAGAAGGGGGGAGGGTTCACGAGCAGTACTTC. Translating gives CASSQEGGRVHEQYF.

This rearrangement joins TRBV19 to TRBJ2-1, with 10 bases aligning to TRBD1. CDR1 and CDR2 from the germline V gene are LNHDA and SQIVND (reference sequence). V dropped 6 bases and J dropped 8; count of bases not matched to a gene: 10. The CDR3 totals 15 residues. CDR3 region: CASSKPGQGLYEQFF. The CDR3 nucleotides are TGTGCCAGTAGCAAACCGGGACAGGGGTTGTATGAGCAGTTCTTC.

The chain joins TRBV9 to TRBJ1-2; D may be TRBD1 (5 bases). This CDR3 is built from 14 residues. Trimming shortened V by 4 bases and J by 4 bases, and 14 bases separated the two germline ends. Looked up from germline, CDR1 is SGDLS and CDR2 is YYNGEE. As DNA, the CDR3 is TGTGCCAGCAGCACCTGGGGGGAATCCTATGGCTACACCTTC. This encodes CASSTWGESYGYTF.

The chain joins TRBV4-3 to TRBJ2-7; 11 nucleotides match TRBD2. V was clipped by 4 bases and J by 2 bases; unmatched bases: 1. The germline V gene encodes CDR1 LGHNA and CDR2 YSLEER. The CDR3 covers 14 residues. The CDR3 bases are TGCGCCAGCAGCCTAGCGGGAGGGCCCTACGAGCAGTACTTC. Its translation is CASSLAGGPYEQYF.

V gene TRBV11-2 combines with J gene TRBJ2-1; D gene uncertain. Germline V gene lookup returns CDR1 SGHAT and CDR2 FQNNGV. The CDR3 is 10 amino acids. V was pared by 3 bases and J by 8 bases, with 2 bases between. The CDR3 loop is CASSFYEQFF. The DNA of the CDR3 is TGTGCCAGCAGCTTCTATGAGCAGTTCTTC.

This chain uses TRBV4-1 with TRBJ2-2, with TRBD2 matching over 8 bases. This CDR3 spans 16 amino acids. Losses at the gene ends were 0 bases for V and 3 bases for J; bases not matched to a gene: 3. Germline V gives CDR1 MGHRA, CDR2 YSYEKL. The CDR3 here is CASSQDAGGYTGELFF. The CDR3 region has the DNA TGCGCCAGCAGCCAAGATGCGGGGGGCTACACCGGGGAGCTGTTTTTT.

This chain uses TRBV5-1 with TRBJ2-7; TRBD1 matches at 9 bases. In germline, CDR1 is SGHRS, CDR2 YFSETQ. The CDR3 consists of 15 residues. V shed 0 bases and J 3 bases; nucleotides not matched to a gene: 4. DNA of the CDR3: TGCGCCAGCAGCTTGGGGGACAGGGTTGGCTACGAGCAGTACTTC. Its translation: CASSLGDRVGYEQYF.

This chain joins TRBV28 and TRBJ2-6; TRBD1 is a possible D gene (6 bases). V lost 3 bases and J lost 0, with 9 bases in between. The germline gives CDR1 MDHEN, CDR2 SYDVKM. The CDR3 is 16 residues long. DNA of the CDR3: TGTGCCAGCAGTTTGGAACAGGGCTCTGGGGCCAACGTCCTGACTTTC. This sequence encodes CASSLEQGSGANVLTF.

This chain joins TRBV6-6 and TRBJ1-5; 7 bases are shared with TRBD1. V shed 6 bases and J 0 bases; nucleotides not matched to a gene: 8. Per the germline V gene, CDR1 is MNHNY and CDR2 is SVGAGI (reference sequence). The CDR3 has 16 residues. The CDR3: CASSLGTVYSNQPQHF. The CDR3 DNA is TGTGCCAGCAGCCTCGGGACAGTATATAGCAATCAGCCCCAGCATTTT.

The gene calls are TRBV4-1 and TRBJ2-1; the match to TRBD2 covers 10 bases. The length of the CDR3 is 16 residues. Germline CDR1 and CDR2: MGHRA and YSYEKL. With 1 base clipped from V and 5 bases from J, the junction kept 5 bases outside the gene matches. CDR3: CASSQGSSGGNNEQFF. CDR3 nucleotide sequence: TGCGCCAGCAGCCAAGGTTCTAGCGGGGGAAACAATGAGCAGTTCTTC.

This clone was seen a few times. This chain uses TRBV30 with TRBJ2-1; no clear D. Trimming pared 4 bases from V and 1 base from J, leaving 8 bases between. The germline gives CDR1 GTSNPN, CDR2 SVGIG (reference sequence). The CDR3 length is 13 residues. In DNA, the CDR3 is TGTGCCTGGACTAGGCGGTCCTACAATGAGCAGTTCTTC. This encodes CAWTRRSYNEQFF. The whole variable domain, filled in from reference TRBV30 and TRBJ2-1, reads SQTIHQWPATLVQPVGSPLSLECTVEGTSNPNLYWYRQAAGRGLQLLFYSVGIGQISSEVPQNLSASRPQDRQFILSSKKLLLSDSGFYLCAWTRRSYNEQFFGPGTRLTVL.

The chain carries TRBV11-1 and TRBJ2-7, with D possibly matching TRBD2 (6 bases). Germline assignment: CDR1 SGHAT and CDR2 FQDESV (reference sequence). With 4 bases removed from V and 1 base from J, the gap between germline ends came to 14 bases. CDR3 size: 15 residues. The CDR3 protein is CASSSASGPSYEQYF. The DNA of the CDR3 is TGTGCCAGCAGCTCGGCGAGCGGGCCATCCTACGAGCAGTACTTC. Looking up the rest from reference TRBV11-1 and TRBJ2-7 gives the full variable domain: EAEVAQSPRYKITEKSQAVAFWCDPISGHATLYWYRQILGQGPELLVQFQDESVVDDSQLPKDRFSAERLKGVDSTLKIQPAELGDSAMYLCASSSASGPSYEQYFGPGTRLTVT.

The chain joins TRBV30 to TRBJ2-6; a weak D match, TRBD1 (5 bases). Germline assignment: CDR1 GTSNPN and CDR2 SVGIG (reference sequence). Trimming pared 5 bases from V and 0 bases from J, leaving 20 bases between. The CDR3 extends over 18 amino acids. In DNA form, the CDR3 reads TGTGCCTGGTCCCCTGGGGCCAGGAGCCCCTCTGGGGCCAACGTCCTGACTTTC. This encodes CAWSPGARSPSGANVLTF.

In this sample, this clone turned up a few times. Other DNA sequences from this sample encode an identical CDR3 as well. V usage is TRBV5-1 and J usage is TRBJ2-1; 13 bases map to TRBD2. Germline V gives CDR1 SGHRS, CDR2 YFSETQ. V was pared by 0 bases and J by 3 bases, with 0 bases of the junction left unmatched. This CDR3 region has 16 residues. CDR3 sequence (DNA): TGCGCCAGCAGCTTGGGACTAGCGGGAGGCTACAATGAGCAGTTCTTC. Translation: CASSLGLAGGYNEQFF.

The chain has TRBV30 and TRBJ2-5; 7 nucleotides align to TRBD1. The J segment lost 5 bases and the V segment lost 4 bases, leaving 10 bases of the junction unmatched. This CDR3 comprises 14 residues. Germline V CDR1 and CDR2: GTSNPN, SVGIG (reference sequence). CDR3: CAWTPDREPETQYF. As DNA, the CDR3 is TGTGCCTGGACCCCCGACAGGGAGCCGGAGACCCAGTACTTC.

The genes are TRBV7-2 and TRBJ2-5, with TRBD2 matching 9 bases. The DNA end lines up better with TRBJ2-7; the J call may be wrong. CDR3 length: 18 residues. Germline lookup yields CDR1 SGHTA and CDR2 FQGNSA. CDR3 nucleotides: TGTGCCAGCAGCTTAGTAGGTGGTGTGGTAGCGGGGGACTACGAGCAGTACTTC. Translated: CASSLVGGVVAGDYEQYF.

This CDR3 is CASSVGQGNYEQYF. The CDR3 DNA reads TGTGCCAGCAGCGTAGGGCAGGGTAATTACGAGCAGTACTTC. V is TRBV9 and J is TRBJ2-7, with a weak D call TRBD1 (5 bases). This CDR3 region has 14 residues. Trimming cost V 0 bases and J 4 bases, with 11 bases left between them. From germline, CDR1 is SGDLS and CDR2 YYNGEE. The full variable domain, rest sourced from reference TRBV9 and TRBJ2-7, is DSGVTQTPKHLITATGQRVTLRCSPRSGDLSVYWYQQSLDQGLQFLIQYYNGEERAKGNILERFSAQQFPDLHSELNLSSLELGDSALYFCASSVGQGNYEQYFGPGTRLTVT.